This T cell receptor beta chain was documented in a study of beta chain features in type 1 diabetes. Study-level points and caveats: Insertion counts at VDJ junctions were lower in type 1 diabetes patients, who also showed more deletions there. Type 1 diabetes patients had TCRB CDR3s that were shorter (moderately but significantly so) in all four CD4+ subsets. Amplification by PCR could prefer shorter templates, with the same effect in patients and controls.

Comment on this clone: What it binds is not known.

All sorted populations exceeded 95% purity. CDR1 and CDR2 (germline): MDHEN, SYDVKM. The CDR3 spans 15 residues. Trimming stripped 4 bases from V and 4 bases from J, with 16 bases between. Of the isolated RNA, all was reverse transcribed, and so the sequenced material was expressed TCRB transcripts. Generated by immunoSEQ multiplex PCR, the TCRdb table keeps only in-frame clones and is missing some. The sample has some 350,000 clones, over 8.5% seen once; the top ten hold approximately 0.6%. This receptor was obtained from a man younger than 40 with type 1 diabetes. The chain has TRBV28 and TRBJ1-2; D may be TRBD1 (5 bases). The sample comprised central memory CD4+ T cells from blood. CDR3 region: CASSSPKQGIYGYTF. In nucleotides, the CDR3 is TGTGCCAGCAGTTCCCCCAAGCAGGGCATCTATGGCTACACCTTC.